The rows below give T cell receptor beta chains drawn from one sample of a study of control samples from healthy donors and cancer patients. Generated by immunoSEQ multiplex PCR, the TCRdb table keeps only in-frame clones and is missing some. The sample carries more than 120,000 clones, more than 90% recorded once. The sample comprised blood. These receptor sequences come from a man aged 30-40 years in good health. CDR3s leave out the opening cysteine and the closing phenylalanine or tryptophan. Fields, in order: V gene, D gene, CDR3 protein. D genes are given only for firm matches.

V: TRBV2; D: TRBD1; CDR3: ASSEVWTGALF
V: TRBV19; D: .; CDR3: ASSIAVNNEQF
V: TRBV5-4; D: .; CDR3: ASSAAIVDRGNEQF
V: TRBV27; D: TRBD2; CDR3: ASSLREGYEQY
V: TRBV7-3; D: TRBD2; CDR3: ASSSSGGRSDTQY
V: TRBV9; D: TRBD2; CDR3: ASSPGTSGSGSYEQY
V: TRBV12-5; D: .; CDR3: ASGLVWASNTEAF
V: TRBV5-4; D: TRBD2; CDR3: ASSLVLAGGLNEQF
V: TRBV15; D: TRBD1; CDR3: ATSRQGAIRYNEQF
V: TRBV28; D: TRBD1; CDR3: ASSLDRAGANVLT
V: TRBV15; D: .; CDR3: ATTSRAGEKLF
V: TRBV7-9; D: .; CDR3: ASSFWGDTEAF
V: TRBV10-3; D: TRBD2; CDR3: AIRGLAGWGEQF
V: TRBV19; D: TRBD1; CDR3: ASIDPGTGVGEQF
V: TRBV5-1; D: TRBD1; CDR3: ASSAEGAQGYT
V: TRBV3-1/TRBV3-2; D: .; CDR3: ASSQVEGQRAEAF
V: TRBV24-1; D: .; CDR3: ATSDYGERQY
V: TRBV27; D: .; CDR3: ASSEAAGQPQH
V: TRBV5-5; D: .; CDR3: ASSLGPSTGELF
V: TRBV27; D: .; CDR3: ASSSTGTYGYT
V: TRBV6-6; D: .; CDR3: ASSTGPSPLH
V: TRBV6-5; D: .; CDR3: ASSNGHATNEKLF
V: TRBV5-8; D: .; CDR3: ASSFNRRITDTQY
V: TRBV27; D: .; CDR3: ASSFHEDTEAF
V: TRBV11-2; D: .; CDR3: ASSLGRGDLWTF
V: TRBV11-2; D: .; CDR3: ASSPTTGKNEKLF
V: TRBV24-1; D: TRBD1; CDR3: ATSARDRPYEQY
V: TRBV5-1; D: .; CDR3: ASSLDTPSYEQY
V: TRBV12-3/TRBV12-4; D: TRBD1; CDR3: ASRRTGEAF
V: TRBV5-5; D: TRBD1; CDR3: ASSQGQGADYGYT
V: TRBV25-1; D: .; CDR3: ASNPTVISYEQY
V: TRBV27; D: .; CDR3: ASSFVGDEQY
V: TRBV29-1; D: .; CDR3: SVEHSQSYEQY
V: TRBV12-3/TRBV12-4; D: .; CDR3: ASSLVSNQPQH
V: TRBV7-9; D: .; CDR3: ASSSGHYEQY
V: TRBV6-2/TRBV6-3; D: .; CDR3: ASSRIGGLAGNTIY
V: TRBV16; D: TRBD2; CDR3: ASNGLAGGTVSTDTQY
V: TRBV28; D: .; CDR3: ASSFPPAGNGYT
V: TRBV5-1; D: TRBD2; CDR3: ASGLAGVLQETQY
V: TRBV9; D: TRBD1; CDR3: ASSESPQQGRFTEAF
V: TRBV19; D: TRBD1; CDR3: ASSTQTGTGAGELF
V: TRBV7-3; D: TRBD2; CDR3: ASSLGTTTDTQY
V: TRBV5-1; D: TRBD1; CDR3: ASKQGSTGNTIY
V: TRBV7-9; D: TRBD2; CDR3: ASSLEVAGGDTQY
V: TRBV10-1; D: .; CDR3: ASSPRLESSLGTQY
V: TRBV2; D: .; CDR3: ASSESGFEQF
V: TRBV14; D: .; CDR3: ASSRETGFGEKLF
V: TRBV3-1/TRBV3-2; D: .; CDR3: ASSQLGTSSYEQY
V: TRBV7-3; D: .; CDR3: ASSLDRSYEQY
V: TRBV6-5; D: .; CDR3: ASTLSGGGTEAF
V: TRBV15; D: .; CDR3: ATSRGTGQGNSPLH